This T cell receptor (beta chain) was captured by sequencing in a study of blood T cell dynamics during melanoma immunotherapy. Study overall: Standard first-line treatment here was pembrolizumab or nivolumab plus ipilimumab in metastatic melanoma.

Noted time point: pre-treatment baseline. This CDR3 contains 14 residues. After removal of 6 bases from V and 7 bases from J, the junction contained 11 bases not matched to a gene. The germline V gene encodes CDR1 MNHEY and CDR2 SVGAGI. A fixed DNA input of roughly 0.35 ug was used per bulk PBMC sample. TCRdb's copy holds only in-frame clones and misses some; the assay was immunoSEQ multiplex PCR. The sample has roughly 23,000 clones; roughly nine tenths are singletons. This chain joins TRBV6-5 and TRBJ2-7; 8 bases line up with TRBD1. The origin of this receptor is a human donor with melanoma. Sequencing used blood, obtained from a patient treated with checkpoint blockade. CDR3 nucleotide sequence: TGTGCCAGCAGCAACCCCAGGGGGCATAGGGAGCAGTACTTC. Its protein product is CASSNPRGHREQYF.